This TCR beta chain came from a study of human T cells and chemical hapten exposure. Time point reported: healthy volunteer bleed at 2 weeks. Total RNA extraction was carried out from unfractionated whole blood. V lost 5 bases and J lost 3, with 14 bases in between. Per the germline V gene, CDR1 is PRHDT and CDR2 is FYEKMQ (reference sequence). CDR3 size: 14 residues. Original methodology: Per sample, the median was around 100,000 TCRs, with values from about 22,000 to 700,000. One entry per CDR3 protein results from TCRdb running MiXCR on the RACE reads. The V and J calls were determined by TCRdb, not by the authors. The repertoire has under 95,000 distinct CDR3 sequences, roughly 8% of them found once; the top ten carry 2.5% to 3%.

The rearrangement joins TRBV13 to TRBJ2-7, with D tentatively TRBD2 (5 bases). The specimen sequenced was whole blood. This clonotype was sampled from a female donor in good health. Some clones in this sample may be carry-over from other donors' samples. CDR3 bases: TGTGCCAGCAGCCCTCCCGAGCGGTACTACGAGCAGTACTTC. Its protein is CASSPPERYYEQYF.